This TCR beta chain was captured by sequencing in a study of blood T cells in healthy people across ages. For the second PCR, which ran for 7 to 11 cycles, a sample-barcoded 5' primer and a J-beta primer mix were used. MiXCR was run by TCRdb on the 5' RACE reads, yielding one entry per CDR3 protein. The data show fewer than 2 million distinct CDR3 sequences, 35% to 50% seen once. V was shortened by 6 bases and J by 0 bases, with 9 bases between the two germline ends. This CDR3 has 13 amino acids. Germline-derived CDR1 and CDR2 are MDHEN and SYDVKM. The sample holds one count of this clonotype. It was roughly 10 milliliters of peripheral blood that were drawn from each donor.

The specimen was blood. This TCR derives from a human donor in good health. The chain joins TRBV28 to TRBJ2-7; D is unresolved. CDR3 residues: CASRSFVSYEQYF. CDR3 nucleotides: TGTGCCAGCAGGTCTTTCGTCTCCTACGAGCAGTACTTC.